The 5 T cell receptor beta chains reported below all come from one sample, sequenced in a study of OX40 agonist ivuxolimab in advanced cancers. Sequenced by immunoSEQ multiplex PCR; TCRdb stores in-frame clones only, minus some. The sample lists about 70,000 clones; 85% to 95% were seen once. The sequenced sample was CD4+ or CD8+ T cells sorted from blood, obtained in a trial of the OX40 agonist ivuxolimab. The receptors here all came from an adult with an advanced solid tumor such as melanoma, head and neck, liver or kidney cancer.

This rearrangement joins TRBV14 to TRBJ2-3; D is possibly TRBD2 (5 bases). V was cut by 0 bases and J by 3 bases, with 16 bases left in between. The germline V gene has CDR1 SGHDN and CDR2 FVKESK. This CDR3 has 17 residues. The DNA for the CDR3 is TGTGCCAGCAGCCAAGATTTGGAGAGACTAAGTACAGATACGCAGTATTTT. Translation gives CASSQDLERLSTDTQYF. The entire variable domain, with the rest obtained from reference TRBV14 and TRBJ2-3, is as follows: EAGVTQFPSHSVIEKGQTVTLRCDPISGHDNLYWYRRVMGKEIKFLLHFVKESKQDESGMPNNRFLAERTGGTYSTLKVQPAELEDSGVYFCASSQDLERLSTDTQYFGPGTRLTVL.

In nucleotides, the CDR3 is TGTGCCAGCAGCGTACCGGGGACTAGCGGGCACAATGAGCAGTTCTTC. It codes for CASSVPGTSGHNEQFF. This chain joins TRBV7-8 and TRBJ2-1; TRBD2 matches at 12 bases. The CDR3 is made up of 16 amino acids. Germline CDR1 and CDR2: SGHVS and FQNEAQ. V was pared by 5 bases and J by 5 bases, with 7 bases of the junction left unmatched.

The chain links TRBV4-3 to TRBJ2-2; possible D gene TRBD1, 5 bases. Per the germline V gene, CDR1 is LGHNA and CDR2 is YSLEER. With 3 bases removed from V and 4 bases from J, the gap between germline ends came to 9 bases. This CDR3 is built from 14 residues. CDR3 residues: CASSQARGTGELFF. CDR3 sequence (DNA): TGCGCCAGCAGCCAGGCTAGGGGCACCGGGGAGCTGTTTTTT.

The rearrangement uses TRBV29-1 and TRBJ2-7; D may match TRBD1 or TRBD2 (6 bases each). The CDR3 extends over 14 amino acids. The ends were cut back, 0 bases at V and 3 bases at J, with 12 bases in the middle. Germline CDR1 reads SQVTM; CDR2 reads ANQGSEA. The CDR3 loop is CSVEDPGAGYEQYF. CDR3 sequence (DNA): TGCAGCGTTGAAGATCCGGGGGCTGGCTACGAGCAGTACTTC.

The chain is built from TRBV4-1 and TRBJ1-5; TRBD1 matches at 7 bases. This CDR3 spans 17 amino acids. V lost 3 bases and J lost 0; bases outside the gene matches: 8. CDR1 and CDR2 from the germline V gene are MGHRA and YSYEKL. The CDR3: CASSHRVQGISNQPQHF. CDR3 nucleotides: TGCGCCAGCAGCCACCGAGTACAGGGGATTAGCAATCAGCCCCAGCATTTT.